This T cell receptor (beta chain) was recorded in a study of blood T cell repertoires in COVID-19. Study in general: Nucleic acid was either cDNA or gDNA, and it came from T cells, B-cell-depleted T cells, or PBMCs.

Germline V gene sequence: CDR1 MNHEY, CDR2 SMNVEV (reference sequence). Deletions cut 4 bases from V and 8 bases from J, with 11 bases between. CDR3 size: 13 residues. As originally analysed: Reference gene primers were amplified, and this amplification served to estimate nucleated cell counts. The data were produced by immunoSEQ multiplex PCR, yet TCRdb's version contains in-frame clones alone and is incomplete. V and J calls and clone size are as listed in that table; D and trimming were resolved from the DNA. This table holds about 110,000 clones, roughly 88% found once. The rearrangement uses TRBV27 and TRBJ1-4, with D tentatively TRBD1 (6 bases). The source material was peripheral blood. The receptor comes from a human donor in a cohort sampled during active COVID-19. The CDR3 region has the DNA TGTGCCAGCAGTTACAGGGCGGTGGAAAAACTGTTTTTT. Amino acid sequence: CASSYRAVEKLFF.